This T cell receptor (beta chain) is drawn from a study of patients and donors after allogeneic stem cell transplantation. TCRdb re-analysed the RT-PCR reads in MiXCR, keeping a single row per CDR3 protein. The sample yields more than 55,000 distinct CDR3 sequences, 10% to 15% seen once. The CDR3 loop spans 19 amino acids. The V segment lost 8 bases and the J segment 4 bases; nucleotides outside the gene matches: 25. Per the germline V gene, CDR1 is KGHSH and CDR2 is LQKENI. This clonotype was obtained from a human donor who was either an allogeneic HSCT recipient or a stem cell or donor lymphocyte infusion donor (not recorded which). It is not recorded whose cells these are; they may come from a transplant donor. The chain employs TRBV18 and TRBJ2-7; TRBD1 matches at 8 bases. Sequenced input: blood, either unsorted or a sorted T cell fraction (not recorded which). CDR3 nucleotide sequence: TGTGCCAGCGCCCCAAGTTGGTTGATTCAGGGGGCGACCCATTACGAGCAGTACTTC. This codes for CASAPSWLIQGATHYEQYF.